Listed below are T cell receptor beta chains from one sample, sequenced in a study of shared clonotypes between healthy human individuals. Method: immunoSEQ multiplex PCR; TCRdb's copy keeps in-frame clones and lacks some. The table records some 550,000 clones, approximately 97% of them present only once. Source material: naive CD4+ T cells sorted from blood. Source of these receptors: a woman under 40 in good health. The CDR3 runs from the conserved cysteine through the conserved F or W. A D gene is named only where the DNA matches it firmly. Rows give clone size only sometimes, using once, few, many, or a class for an expanded clone.

j_call: TRBJ1-1; v_call: TRBV4-1; d_call: NA; clone_size: NA; cdr3_aa: CASSQRITWGAFF; cdr3_nt: TGCGCCAGCAGCCAACGTATTACATGGGGAGCTTTCTTT
j_call: TRBJ2-1; v_call: TRBV11-1; d_call: NA; clone_size: NA; cdr3_aa: CASSSGGGSYNEQFF; cdr3_nt: TGTGCCAGCAGCTCTGGAGGGGGATCCTACAATGAGCAGTTCTTC
j_call: TRBJ2-2; v_call: TRBV19; d_call: NA; clone_size: NA; cdr3_aa: CASTGRSNTGELFF; cdr3_nt: TGTGCAAGCACGGGGCGGTCGAACACCGGGGAGCTGTTTTTT
j_call: TRBJ1-5; v_call: TRBV6-6; d_call: NA; clone_size: once; cdr3_aa: CASSTGYVGVSQPQHF; cdr3_nt: TGTGCCAGCAGTACCGGCTACGTGGGGGTCTCTCAGCCCCAGCATTTT
j_call: TRBJ1-5; v_call: TRBV5-4; d_call: NA; clone_size: once; cdr3_aa: CASSLGGGASNQPQHF; cdr3_nt: TGTGCCAGCAGCTTAGGTGGAGGGGCGAGCAATCAGCCCCAGCATTTT
j_call: TRBJ2-5; v_call: TRBV28; d_call: TRBD2; clone_size: NA; cdr3_aa: CASRGGAGVYEQYF; cdr3_nt: TGTGCCAGCAGGGGGGGAGCGGGAGTGTATGAGCAGTACTTC
j_call: TRBJ2-7; v_call: TRBV27; d_call: TRBD1; clone_size: NA; cdr3_aa: CASSRTYRGPPYEQYF; cdr3_nt: TGTGCCAGCAGTCGAACCTACAGGGGGCCCCCCTACGAGCAGTACTTC
j_call: TRBJ1-1; v_call: TRBV7-8; d_call: NA; clone_size: NA; cdr3_aa: CASSLESGKTEAFF; cdr3_nt: TGTGCCAGCAGCTTAGAGTCAGGGAAGACTGAAGCTTTCTTT
j_call: TRBJ2-3; v_call: TRBV7-9; d_call: NA; clone_size: NA; cdr3_aa: CASSLGRTDTQYF; cdr3_nt: TGTGCCAGCAGCTTAGGACGCACAGATACGCAGTATTTT
j_call: TRBJ2-7; v_call: TRBV11-2; d_call: TRBD2; clone_size: few; cdr3_aa: CASSFTSGSYEQYF; cdr3_nt: TGTGCCAGCAGCTTTACTAGCGGGAGCTACGAGCAGTACTTC
j_call: TRBJ2-7; v_call: TRBV19; d_call: NA; clone_size: NA; cdr3_aa: CASSIGLGRALYEQYF; cdr3_nt: TGTGCCAGTAGTATCGGGTTGGGGCGGGCACTCTACGAGCAGTACTTC
j_call: TRBJ2-3; v_call: TRBV7-9; d_call: NA; clone_size: NA; cdr3_aa: CASGSLDTDTQYF; cdr3_nt: TGTGCCAGCGGGAGCCTTGACACAGATACGCAGTATTTT
j_call: TRBJ2-5; v_call: TRBV2; d_call: TRBD2; clone_size: NA; cdr3_aa: CASSEGVTLAGHPREETQYF; cdr3_nt: TGTGCCAGCAGTGAAGGGGTGACACTAGCGGGGCACCCCCGGGAGGAGACCCAGTACTTC
j_call: TRBJ2-7; v_call: TRBV2; d_call: TRBD2; clone_size: NA; cdr3_aa: CASKNSGGTYEQYF; cdr3_nt: TGTGCCAGCAAGAATAGCGGGGGAACCTACGAGCAGTACTTC
j_call: TRBJ2-1; v_call: TRBV5-1; d_call: NA; clone_size: NA; cdr3_aa: CASSFSGGGGNEQFF; cdr3_nt: TGCGCCAGCAGCTTTAGCGGAGGAGGAGGGAATGAGCAGTTCTTC
j_call: TRBJ1-2; v_call: TRBV9; d_call: NA; clone_size: once; cdr3_aa: CASSEDLGLPNYGYTF; cdr3_nt: TGTGCCAGCAGCGAGGATTTGGGCTTACCTAACTATGGCTACACCTTC
j_call: TRBJ2-7; v_call: TRBV29-1; d_call: TRBD2; clone_size: NA; cdr3_aa: CSVERSGSDEQYF; cdr3_nt: TGCAGCGTTGAGAGGAGCGGGAGTGACGAGCAGTACTTC
j_call: TRBJ2-3; v_call: TRBV29-1; d_call: NA; clone_size: NA; cdr3_aa: CSVAPRLTDTQYF; cdr3_nt: TGCAGCGTTGCCCCGAGACTCACAGATACGCAGTATTTT
j_call: TRBJ1-5; v_call: TRBV27; d_call: NA; clone_size: NA; cdr3_aa: CAAGGRGYSNQPQHF; cdr3_nt: TGTGCCGCTGGAGGGAGGGGTTATAGCAATCAGCCCCAGCATTTT
j_call: TRBJ1-5; v_call: TRBV19; d_call: NA; clone_size: NA; cdr3_aa: CASSMRPNQPQHF; cdr3_nt: TGTGCCAGTAGTATGAGACCCAATCAGCCCCAGCATTTT
j_call: TRBJ2-1; v_call: TRBV30; d_call: NA; clone_size: NA; cdr3_aa: CAWTRRGGPYNEQFF; cdr3_nt: TGTGCCTGGACCCGGAGGGGAGGACCCTACAATGAGCAGTTCTTC
j_call: TRBJ2-7; v_call: TRBV19; d_call: NA; clone_size: NA; cdr3_aa: CASNPGAGEQYF; cdr3_nt: TGTGCCAGTAATCCCGGGGCGGGCGAGCAGTACTTC
j_call: TRBJ2-2; v_call: TRBV7-2; d_call: NA; clone_size: NA; cdr3_aa: CASSSQGGEGELFF; cdr3_nt: TGTGCCAGCAGCTCCCAGGGTGGCGAAGGGGAGCTGTTTTTT
j_call: TRBJ1-2; v_call: TRBV21-1; d_call: NA; clone_size: NA; cdr3_aa: CASSKVPQPGYTF; cdr3_nt: TGTGCCAGCAGCAAAGTCCCCCAGCCTGGCTACACCTTC
j_call: TRBJ2-1; v_call: TRBV19; d_call: NA; clone_size: once; cdr3_aa: CASSVSRGQRNNEQFF; cdr3_nt: TGTGCCAGTAGTGTTTCGAGAGGGCAGAGAAACAATGAGCAGTTCTTC
j_call: TRBJ1-4; v_call: TRBV5-8; d_call: NA; clone_size: NA; cdr3_aa: CASSLTIVLGANEKLFF; cdr3_nt: TGTGCCAGCAGCTTGACGATTGTGCTTGGGGCTAATGAAAAACTGTTTTTT
j_call: TRBJ1-1; v_call: TRBV6-5; d_call: TRBD1; clone_size: NA; cdr3_aa: CASRRMDRRDTEAFF; cdr3_nt: TGTGCCAGCAGGCGGATGGACAGGAGGGACACTGAAGCTTTCTTT
j_call: TRBJ2-7; v_call: TRBV5-1; d_call: NA; clone_size: NA; cdr3_aa: CASSGAGTGPSREYF; cdr3_nt: TGCGCCAGCAGCGGGGCCGGGACGGGCCCCTCTCGAGAGTACTTC
j_call: TRBJ1-1; v_call: TRBV18; d_call: TRBD1; clone_size: NA; cdr3_aa: CASGRLDRGETEAFF; cdr3_nt: TGTGCCAGCGGTCGACTGGACAGGGGGGAAACTGAAGCTTTCTTT
j_call: TRBJ2-7; v_call: TRBV10-1; d_call: NA; clone_size: once; cdr3_aa: CASSDSWQAYEQYF; cdr3_nt: TGCGCCAGCAGTGATTCTTGGCAGGCCTACGAGCAGTACTTC
j_call: TRBJ2-1; v_call: TRBV25-1; d_call: TRBD1; clone_size: NA; cdr3_aa: CASSYSGGRNEQFF; cdr3_nt: TGTGCCAGCAGTTACTCAGGGGGTAGGAATGAGCAGTTCTTC
j_call: TRBJ1-4; v_call: TRBV9; d_call: NA; clone_size: NA; cdr3_aa: CASSSEATNEKLFF; cdr3_nt: TGTGCCAGCAGCTCCGAAGCAACTAATGAAAAACTGTTTTTT
j_call: TRBJ2-3; v_call: TRBV5-1; d_call: NA; clone_size: NA; cdr3_aa: CASSLHRGWINGMEGMDTQYF; cdr3_nt: TGCGCCAGCAGCCTACACAGGGGATGGATAAACGGGATGGAGGGGATGGATACGCAGTATTTT
j_call: TRBJ1-1; v_call: TRBV7-2; d_call: NA; clone_size: NA; cdr3_aa: CASSPFEGRGTEAFF; cdr3_nt: TGTGCCAGCAGCCCTTTTGAGGGGCGGGGTACTGAAGCTTTCTTT
j_call: TRBJ2-3; v_call: TRBV10-2; d_call: TRBD2; clone_size: NA; cdr3_aa: CASSEGLAGGPGTDTQYF; cdr3_nt: TGCGCCAGCAGTGAGGGACTAGCGGGAGGGCCAGGCACAGATACGCAGTATTTT
j_call: TRBJ2-1; v_call: TRBV30; d_call: TRBD2; clone_size: NA; cdr3_aa: CAWKQLAGYYNEQFF; cdr3_nt: TGTGCCTGGAAACAACTAGCGGGGTACTACAATGAGCAGTTCTTC
j_call: TRBJ2-7; v_call: TRBV27; d_call: NA; clone_size: NA; cdr3_aa: CASSSVPGTPYEQYF; cdr3_nt: TGTGCCAGCAGTTCCGTTCCCGGGACACCATACGAGCAGTACTTC
j_call: TRBJ1-2; v_call: TRBV28; d_call: NA; clone_size: NA; cdr3_aa: CASSKRDIYGYTF; cdr3_nt: TGTGCCAGCAGTAAAAGGGACATCTATGGCTACACCTTC
j_call: TRBJ2-7; v_call: TRBV27; d_call: NA; clone_size: NA; cdr3_aa: CASSLSSYEQYF; cdr3_nt: TGTGCCAGCAGTCTCAGCTCCTACGAGCAGTACTTC
j_call: TRBJ2-7; v_call: TRBV9; d_call: NA; clone_size: NA; cdr3_aa: CASSVVTTTYEQYF; cdr3_nt: TGTGCCAGCAGCGTAGTCACCACCACCTACGAGCAGTACTTC
j_call: TRBJ2-7; v_call: TRBV27; d_call: NA; clone_size: NA; cdr3_aa: CASSSSSYEQYF; cdr3_nt: TGTGCCAGCAGCTCGAGCTCCTACGAGCAGTACTTC
j_call: TRBJ2-7; v_call: TRBV7-9; d_call: NA; clone_size: NA; cdr3_aa: CASSLRLSYEQYF; cdr3_nt: TGTGCCAGCAGCTTACGGTTATCCTACGAGCAGTACTTC
j_call: TRBJ2-7; v_call: TRBV28; d_call: TRBD2; clone_size: NA; cdr3_aa: CASSLQGLAGGRMGEQYF; cdr3_nt: TGTGCCAGCAGTTTACAAGGACTAGCGGGAGGGAGGATGGGCGAGCAGTACTTC
j_call: TRBJ2-5; v_call: TRBV2; d_call: NA; clone_size: NA; cdr3_aa: CASSEVRNQETQYF; cdr3_nt: TGTGCCAGCAGTGAAGTACGGAACCAAGAGACCCAGTACTTC
j_call: TRBJ1-1; v_call: TRBV7-3; d_call: NA; clone_size: NA; cdr3_aa: CASSLEPGAAEAFF; cdr3_nt: TGTGCCAGCAGCTTAGAGCCGGGGGCGGCTGAAGCTTTCTTT